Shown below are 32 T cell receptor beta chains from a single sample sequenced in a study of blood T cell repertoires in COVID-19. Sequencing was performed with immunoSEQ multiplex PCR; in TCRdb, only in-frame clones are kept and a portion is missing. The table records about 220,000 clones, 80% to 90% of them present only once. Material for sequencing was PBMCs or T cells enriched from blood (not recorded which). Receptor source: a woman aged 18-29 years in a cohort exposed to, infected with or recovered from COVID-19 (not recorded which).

CDR3 sequence: CASSRRMNTEAFF. The CDR3 DNA reads as TGTGCCAGTAGTCGGCGGATGAACACTGAAGCTTTCTTT. The chain couples TRBV19 to TRBJ1-1; D gene unclear. The germline V gene encodes CDR1 LNHDA and CDR2 SQIVND (reference sequence). Trimming shortened V by 5 bases and J by 0 bases, and 7 bases separated the two germline ends. This CDR3 is built from 13 residues.

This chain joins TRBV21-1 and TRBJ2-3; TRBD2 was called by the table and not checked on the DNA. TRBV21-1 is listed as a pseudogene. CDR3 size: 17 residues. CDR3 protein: CASSKGWAGGGTDTQYF. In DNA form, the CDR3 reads TGTGCCAGCAGCAAAGGCTGGGCGGGAGGAGGTACAGATACGCAGTATTTT.

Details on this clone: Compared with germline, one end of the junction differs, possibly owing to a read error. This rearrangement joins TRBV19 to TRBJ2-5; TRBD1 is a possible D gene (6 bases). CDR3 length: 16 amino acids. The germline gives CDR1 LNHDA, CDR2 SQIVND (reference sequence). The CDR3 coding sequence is TGTGCCAGTAGTATCAGGGGAGAGAAAATACAAGAGAGCCAGTACTTC. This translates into CASSIRGEKIQESQYF.

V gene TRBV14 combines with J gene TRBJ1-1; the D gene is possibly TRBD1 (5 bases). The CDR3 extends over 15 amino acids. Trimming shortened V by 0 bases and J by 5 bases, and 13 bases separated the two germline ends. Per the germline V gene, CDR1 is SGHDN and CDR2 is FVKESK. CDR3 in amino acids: CASSQDSGWRTEAFF. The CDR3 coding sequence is TGTGCCAGCAGCCAAGATTCAGGGTGGAGAACTGAAGCTTTCTTT.

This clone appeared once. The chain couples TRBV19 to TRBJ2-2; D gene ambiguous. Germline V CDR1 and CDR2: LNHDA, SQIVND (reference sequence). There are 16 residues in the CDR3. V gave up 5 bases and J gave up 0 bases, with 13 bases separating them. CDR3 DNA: TGTGCCAGTAGTCTCTCCAGGCGTTCGAACACCGGGGAGCTGTTTTTT. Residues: CASSLSRRSNTGELFF. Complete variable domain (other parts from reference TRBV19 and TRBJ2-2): DGGITQSPKYLFRKEGQNVTLSCEQNLNHDAMYWYRQDPGQGLRLIYYSQIVNDFQKGDIAEGYSVSREKKESFPLTVTSAQKNPTAFYLCASSLSRRSNTGELFFGEGSRLTVL.

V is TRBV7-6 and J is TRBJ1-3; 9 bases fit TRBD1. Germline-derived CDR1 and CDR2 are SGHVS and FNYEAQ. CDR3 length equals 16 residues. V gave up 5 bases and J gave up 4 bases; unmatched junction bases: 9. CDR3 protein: CASSLSGTGKGNTIYF. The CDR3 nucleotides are TGTGCCAGCAGCCTCTCCGGGACAGGGAAAGGAAACACCATATATTTT.

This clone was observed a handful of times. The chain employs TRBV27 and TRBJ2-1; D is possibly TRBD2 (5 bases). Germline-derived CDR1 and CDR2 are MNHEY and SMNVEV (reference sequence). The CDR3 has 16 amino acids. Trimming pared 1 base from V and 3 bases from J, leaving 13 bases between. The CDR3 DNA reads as TGTGCCAGCAGTTTATATCGGGGAATCTACTACAATGAGCAGTTCTTC. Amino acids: CASSLYRGIYYNEQFF.

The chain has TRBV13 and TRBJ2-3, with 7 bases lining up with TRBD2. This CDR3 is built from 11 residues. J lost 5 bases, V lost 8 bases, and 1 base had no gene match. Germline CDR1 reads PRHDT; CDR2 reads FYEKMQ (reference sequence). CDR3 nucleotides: TGTGCCAGCGGGGGGGTAGATACGCAGTATTTT. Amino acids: CASGGVDTQYF.

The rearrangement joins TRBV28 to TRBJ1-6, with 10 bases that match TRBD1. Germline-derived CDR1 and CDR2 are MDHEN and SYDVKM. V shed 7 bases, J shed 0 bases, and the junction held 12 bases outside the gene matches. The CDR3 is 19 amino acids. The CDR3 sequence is CASNHDRGLTHSYNSPLHF. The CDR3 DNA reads TGTGCCAGCAACCACGACAGGGGGCTTACCCACTCCTATAATTCACCCCTCCACTTT.

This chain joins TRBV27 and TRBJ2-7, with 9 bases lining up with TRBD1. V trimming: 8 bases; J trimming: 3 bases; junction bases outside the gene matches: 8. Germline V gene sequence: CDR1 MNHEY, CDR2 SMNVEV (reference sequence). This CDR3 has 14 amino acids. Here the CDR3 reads CASARTGDFYEQYF. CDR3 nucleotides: TGTGCCAGCGCCAGGACAGGGGACTTCTACGAGCAGTACTTC.

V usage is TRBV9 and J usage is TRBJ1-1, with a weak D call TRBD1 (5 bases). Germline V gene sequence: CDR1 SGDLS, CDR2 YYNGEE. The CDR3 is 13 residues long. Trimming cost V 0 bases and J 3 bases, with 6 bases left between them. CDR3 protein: CASSVAGDTEAFF. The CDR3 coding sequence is TGTGCCAGCAGCGTAGCGGGGGACACTGAAGCTTTCTTT.

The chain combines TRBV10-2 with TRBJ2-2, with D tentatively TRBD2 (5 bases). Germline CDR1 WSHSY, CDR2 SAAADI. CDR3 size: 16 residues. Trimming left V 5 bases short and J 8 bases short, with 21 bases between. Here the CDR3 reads CASSPQTITLLGELFF. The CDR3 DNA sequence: TGCGCCAGCAGTCCCCAGACTATTACACTGTTAGGGGAGCTGTTTTTT.

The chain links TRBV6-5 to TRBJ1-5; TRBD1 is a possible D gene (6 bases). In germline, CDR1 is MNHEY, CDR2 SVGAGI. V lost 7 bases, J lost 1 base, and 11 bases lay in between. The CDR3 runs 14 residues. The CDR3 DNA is TGTGCCAGCAACGGAGACAGGAGCAATCAGCCCCAGCATTTT. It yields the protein CASNGDRSNQPQHF.

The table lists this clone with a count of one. Here the CDR3 reads CASSQAPASGSNEQFF. CDR3 sequence (DNA): TGCGCCAGCAGCCAAGCTCCCGCTAGCGGGAGTAATGAGCAGTTCTTC. The V and J genes are TRBV4-1 and TRBJ2-1; 10 bases agree with TRBD2. The germline gives CDR1 MGHRA, CDR2 YSYEKL. This CDR3 spans 16 amino acids. V shed 1 base, J shed 7 bases, and the junction held 7 bases outside the gene matches.

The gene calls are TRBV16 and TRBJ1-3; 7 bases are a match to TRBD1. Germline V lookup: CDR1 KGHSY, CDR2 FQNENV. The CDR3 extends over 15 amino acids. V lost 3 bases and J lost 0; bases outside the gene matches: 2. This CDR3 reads CASSHGQASGNTIYF. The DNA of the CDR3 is TGTGCCAGCAGCCACGGACAGGCCTCTGGAAACACCATATATTTT.

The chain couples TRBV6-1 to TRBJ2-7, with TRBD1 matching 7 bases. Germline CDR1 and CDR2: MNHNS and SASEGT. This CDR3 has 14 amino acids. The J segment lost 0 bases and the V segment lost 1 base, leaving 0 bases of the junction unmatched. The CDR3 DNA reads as TGTGCCAGCAGTGAAGGGGACAGCTCCTACGAGCAGTACTTC. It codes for CASSEGDSSYEQYF.

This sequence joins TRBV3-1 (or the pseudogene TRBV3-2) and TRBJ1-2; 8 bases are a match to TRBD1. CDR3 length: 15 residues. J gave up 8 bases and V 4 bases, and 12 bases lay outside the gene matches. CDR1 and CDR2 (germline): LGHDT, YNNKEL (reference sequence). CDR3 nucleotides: TGTGCCAGCAGCCGGCGGACAGGGTTAAGTCTAGGCTACACCTTC. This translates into CASSRRTGLSLGYTF.

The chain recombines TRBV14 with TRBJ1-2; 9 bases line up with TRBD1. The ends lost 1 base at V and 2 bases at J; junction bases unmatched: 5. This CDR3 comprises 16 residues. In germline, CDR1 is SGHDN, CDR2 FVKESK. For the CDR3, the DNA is TGTGCCAGCAGCCAAGGACGTGGACAGGGGAACTATGGCTACACCTTC. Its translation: CASSQGRGQGNYGYTF.

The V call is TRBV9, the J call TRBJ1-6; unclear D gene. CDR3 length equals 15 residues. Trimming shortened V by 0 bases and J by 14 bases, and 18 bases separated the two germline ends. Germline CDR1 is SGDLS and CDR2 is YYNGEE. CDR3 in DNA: TGTGCCAGCAGCGTAGGAATAGAGGCGATTGAAACCCTCCACTTT. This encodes CASSVGIEAIETLHF.

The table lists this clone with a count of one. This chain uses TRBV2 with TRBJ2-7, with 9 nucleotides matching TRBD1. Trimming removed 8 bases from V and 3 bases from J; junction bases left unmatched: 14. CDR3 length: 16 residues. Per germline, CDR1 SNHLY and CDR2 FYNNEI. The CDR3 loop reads CASLAPPGTGNYEQYF. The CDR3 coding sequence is TGTGCCAGCCTCGCGCCCCCGGGGACAGGGAACTACGAGCAGTACTTC.

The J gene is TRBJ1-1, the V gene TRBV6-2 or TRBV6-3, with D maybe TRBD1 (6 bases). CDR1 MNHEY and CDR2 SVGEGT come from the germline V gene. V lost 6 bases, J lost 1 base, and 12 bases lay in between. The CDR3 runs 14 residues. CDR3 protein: CASSRTVGNTEAFF. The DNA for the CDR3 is TGTGCCAGCAGCCGGACAGTGGGGAACACTGAAGCTTTCTTT.

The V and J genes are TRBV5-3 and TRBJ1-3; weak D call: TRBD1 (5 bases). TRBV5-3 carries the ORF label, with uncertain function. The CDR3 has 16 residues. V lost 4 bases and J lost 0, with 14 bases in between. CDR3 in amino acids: CARSPAGQGSGNTIYF. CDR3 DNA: TGTGCCAGAAGCCCGGCGGGGCAAGGCTCTGGAAACACCATATATTTT.

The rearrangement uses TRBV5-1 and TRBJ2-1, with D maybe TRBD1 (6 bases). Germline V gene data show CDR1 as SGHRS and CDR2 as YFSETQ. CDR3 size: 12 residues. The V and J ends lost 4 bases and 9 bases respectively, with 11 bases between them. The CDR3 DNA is TGCGCCAGCAGCGTCACAGGGACTGAGCAGTTCTTC. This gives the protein CASSVTGTEQFF.

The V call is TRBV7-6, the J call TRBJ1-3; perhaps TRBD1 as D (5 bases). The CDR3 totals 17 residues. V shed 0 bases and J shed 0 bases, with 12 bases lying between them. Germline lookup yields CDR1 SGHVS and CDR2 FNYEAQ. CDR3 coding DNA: TGTGCCAGCAGCTTAGCACGGACACTTAACTCTGGAAACACCATATATTTT. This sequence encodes CASSLARTLNSGNTIYF. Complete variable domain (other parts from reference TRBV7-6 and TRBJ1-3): GAGVSQSPRYKVTKRGQDVALRCDPISGHVSLYWYRQALGQGPEFLTYFNYEAQQDKSGLPNDRFSAERPEGSISTLTIQRTEQRDSAMYRCASSLARTLNSGNTIYFGEGSWLTVV.

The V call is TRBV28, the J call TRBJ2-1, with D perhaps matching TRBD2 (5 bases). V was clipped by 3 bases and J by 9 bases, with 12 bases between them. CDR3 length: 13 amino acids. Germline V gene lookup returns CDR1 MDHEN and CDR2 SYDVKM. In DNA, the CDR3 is TGTGCCAGCAGTTTTCTAGCTACCGTTGAGCAGTTCTTC. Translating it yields CASSFLATVEQFF.

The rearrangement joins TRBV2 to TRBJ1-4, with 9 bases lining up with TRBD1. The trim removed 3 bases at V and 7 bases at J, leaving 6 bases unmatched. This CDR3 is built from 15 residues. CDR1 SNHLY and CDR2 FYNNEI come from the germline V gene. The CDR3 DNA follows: TGTGCCAGCAGTGAGTCTGGGACAGGGAGTGAAAAACTGTTTTTT. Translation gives CASSESGTGSEKLFF.

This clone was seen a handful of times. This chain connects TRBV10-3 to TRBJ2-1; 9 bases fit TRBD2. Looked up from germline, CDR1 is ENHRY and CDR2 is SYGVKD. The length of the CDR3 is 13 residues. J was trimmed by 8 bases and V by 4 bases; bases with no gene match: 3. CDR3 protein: CAISVSGSDEQFF. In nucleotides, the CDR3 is TGTGCCATCAGTGTTAGCGGGAGTGATGAGCAGTTCTTC.

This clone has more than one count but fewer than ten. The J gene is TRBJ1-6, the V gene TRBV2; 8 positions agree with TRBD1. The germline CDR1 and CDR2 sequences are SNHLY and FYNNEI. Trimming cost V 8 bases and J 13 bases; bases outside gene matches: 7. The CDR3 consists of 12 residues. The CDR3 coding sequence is TGTGCCAGCGCCGACAGGGGACCCCCCCTCCACTTT. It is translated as CASADRGPPLHF. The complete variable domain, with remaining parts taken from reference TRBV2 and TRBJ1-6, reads EPEVTQTPSHQVTQMGQEVILRCVPISNHLYFYWYRQILGQKVEFLVSFYNNEISEKSEIFDDQFSVERPDGSNFTLKIRSTKLEDSAMYFCASADRGPPLHFGNGTRLTVT.

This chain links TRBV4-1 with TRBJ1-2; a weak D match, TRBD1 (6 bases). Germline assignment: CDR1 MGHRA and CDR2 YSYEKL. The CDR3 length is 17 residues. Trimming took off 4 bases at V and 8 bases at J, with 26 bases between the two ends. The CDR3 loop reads CASSRPGQRAEFGGYTF. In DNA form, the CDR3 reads TGCGCCAGCAGCCGCCCGGGACAACGGGCGGAATTCGGGGGCTACACCTTC.

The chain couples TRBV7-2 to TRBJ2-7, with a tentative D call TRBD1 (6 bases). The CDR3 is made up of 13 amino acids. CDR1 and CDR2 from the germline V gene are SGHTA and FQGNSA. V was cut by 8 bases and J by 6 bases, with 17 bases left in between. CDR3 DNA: TGTGCCAGCGGACAGTATGGTGCCCTCGAGCAGTACTTC. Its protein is CASGQYGALEQYF.

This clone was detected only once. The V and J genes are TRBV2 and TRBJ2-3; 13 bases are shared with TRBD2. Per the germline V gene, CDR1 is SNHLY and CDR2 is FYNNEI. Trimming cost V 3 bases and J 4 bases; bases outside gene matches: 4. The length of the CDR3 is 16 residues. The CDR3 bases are TGTGCCAGCAGTGATTGGACTAGCGGGGGACCAGATACGCAGTATTTT. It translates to CASSDWTSGGPDTQYF.

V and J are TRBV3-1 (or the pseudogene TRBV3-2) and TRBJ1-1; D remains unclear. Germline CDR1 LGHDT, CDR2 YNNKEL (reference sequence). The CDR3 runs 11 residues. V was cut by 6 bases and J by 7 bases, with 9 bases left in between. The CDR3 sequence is CASSQEDEAFF. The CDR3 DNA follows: TGTGCCAGCAGTCAGGAAGATGAAGCTTTCTTT.